This TCR beta chain was recorded in a study of blood T cell repertoires in COVID-19. Source study methods: Estimation of nucleated cell counts was performed using reference gene primer amplification. Method: immunoSEQ multiplex PCR; TCRdb's copy keeps in-frame clones and lacks some. That table is the source of V, J and clone size, and D and trimming were worked out from the DNA. The sample holds a few hundred thousand clones; 80% to 90% are singletons and the top ten take around 4%. Assignment of participants to cohorts was predicated upon participant-reported clinical history. Material for sequencing was PBMCs or T cells enriched from blood (not recorded which). The receptor was derived from a woman in her thirties or forties with acute COVID-19.

CDR3 coding DNA: TGCAGTGCCAGTACGGGGACTGCGCGCACTGAAGCTTTCTTT. Its translation: CSASTGTARTEAFF. The V and J genes are TRBV20-1 and TRBJ1-1, with a weak D call TRBD1 (5 bases). V was pared by 6 bases and J by 4 bases, with 18 bases between. CDR1 is DFQATT, CDR2 SNEGSKA, per germline (reference sequence). The CDR3 has 14 residues.